The 11 T cell receptor beta chains presented below share a single source sample, sequenced in a study of human T cells and chemical hapten exposure. TCRdb passed the RACE reads through MiXCR, listing each CDR3 protein once. This table holds some 360,000 distinct CDR3 sequences, around 5.5% found once. Regarding time point: pre-sensitization, week 0. Specified treatment: therapeutic diphenylcyclopropenone sensitization with weekly scalp DPC. The sequences come from whole blood, collected in connection with sensitization to the hapten diphenylcyclopropenone (DPC). The receptors were gathered from a woman aged 45 to 65 with alopecia areata. Some clones in this sample may be carry-over from other donors' samples.

The sample holds many counts of this clonotype. The rearrangement joins TRBV6-6 to TRBJ2-1, with 13 bases fitting TRBD2. The CDR3 has 16 residues. The V and J ends lost 0 bases and 9 bases, in that order; junction bases with no gene match: 5. CDR1 is MNHNY, CDR2 SVGAGI, per germline (reference sequence). The chain's CDR3 is CASSYSTSGRASEQFF. The CDR3 DNA follows: TGTGCCAGCAGTTACTCAACTAGCGGGAGGGCCAGTGAGCAGTTCTTC.

Ten or more counts support this clonotype. CDR3 in amino acids: CASRDPNQPQHF. The CDR3 coding sequence is TGTGCCAGCAGAGACCCAAATCAGCCCCAGCATTTT. The rearrangement links TRBV27 to TRBJ1-5; D unclear. Trimming cost V 6 bases and J 4 bases, with 7 bases left between them. CDR1 and CDR2 (germline): MNHEY, SMNVEV (reference sequence). The CDR3 length is 12 residues.

This clonotype has a count of ten or more. This chain joins TRBV7-7 and TRBJ2-5, with D possibly being TRBD1 (5 bases). Trimming took 2 bases from V and 4 from J, leaving 8 bases between them. The CDR3 sequence is 13 residues long. Germline CDR1 SSHAT, CDR2 FNYEAQ (reference sequence). This chain's CDR3 is CASSLYQGETQYF. CDR3 bases: TGTGCCAGCAGCTTATACCAGGGAGAGACCCAGTACTTC.

The chain recombines TRBV20-1 with TRBJ1-1; no clear D gene. CDR3 size: 14 residues. CDR1 and CDR2 from the germline V gene are DFQATT and SNEGSKA (reference sequence). V lost 0 bases to trimming and J lost 1 base, with 9 bases between them. In DNA form, the CDR3 reads TGCAGTGCTAGAGATGAAGGCGGGAACACTGAAGCTTTCTTT. It encodes CSARDEGGNTEAFF.

This clonotype was observed many times. The rearrangement joins TRBV29-1 to TRBJ2-2, with unresolved D. The V and J ends lost 7 bases and 4 bases respectively, with 10 bases between them. CDR3 size: 12 residues. Germline V gene data show CDR1 as SQVTM and CDR2 as ANQGSEA. The CDR3 nucleotides read TGCAGCGCCGAAGACGGCACCGGGGAGCTGTTTTTT. Translation gives CSAEDGTGELFF.

This clonotype was detected many times. V is TRBV5-1 and J is TRBJ1-6, with 8 bases matching TRBD1. Germline V lookup: CDR1 SGHRS, CDR2 YFSETQ. V trimming: 3 bases; J trimming: 10 bases; junction bases outside the gene matches: 6. The CDR3 spans 14 residues. In DNA form, the CDR3 reads TGCGCCAGCAGCTCGACAGGGGTAAGGTCACCCCTCCACTTT. This sequence encodes CASSSTGVRSPLHF.

The CDR3 here is CASSVYPEKSYEQYF. The CDR3, as DNA: TGTGCCAGCAGCGTATACCCCGAGAAGTCCTACGAGCAGTACTTC. This chain joins TRBV9 and TRBJ2-7, with unresolved D. Trimming took 1 base from V and 1 from J, leaving 12 bases between them. The CDR3 consists of 15 residues. Germline-derived CDR1 and CDR2 are SGDLS and YYNGEE.

V is TRBV7-8 and J is TRBJ1-1; the D is unclear. V was shortened by 2 bases and J by 3 bases, with 16 bases between the two germline ends. Per germline, CDR1 SGHVS and CDR2 FQNEAQ. The CDR3 length is 16 residues. The CDR3 is CASSLRNSEWHTEAFF. The CDR3 nucleotides read TGTGCCAGCAGCTTAAGGAACAGTGAGTGGCACACTGAAGCTTTCTTT.

This sequence joins TRBV12-3 or TRBV12-4 and TRBJ2-3; 7 bases are a match to TRBD2. The junction had 2 bases not matched to a gene; V was cut back by 3 bases and J by 2 bases. This CDR3 has 14 residues. The CDR3 coding sequence is TGTGCCAGCAGTTTCAGCGGGGACACAGATACGCAGTATTTT. Amino acids: CASSFSGDTDTQYF.

This clonotype was detected many times. CDR3 coding DNA: TGTGCCAGCAGAGGCTCCGGGACAGTTCACGGGCAGTACTTC. This gives the protein CASRGSGTVHGQYF. The rearrangement joins TRBV28 to TRBJ2-7; TRBD1 aligns across 7 bases. CDR3 length: 14 amino acids. J was trimmed by 9 bases and V by 6 bases; bases with no gene match: 14. Germline V CDR1 and CDR2: MDHEN, SYDVKM. Full variable domain (rest looked up from reference TRBV28 and TRBJ2-7): DVKVTQSSRYLVKRTGEKVFLECVQDMDHENMFWYRQDPGLGLRLIYFSYDVKMKEKGDIPEGYSVSREKKERFSLILESASTNQTSMYLCASRGSGTVHGQYFGPGTRLTVT.

The table lists this clonotype with many counts. This chain links TRBV12-3 or TRBV12-4 with TRBJ2-1, with 12 bases identical to TRBD2. Losses at the gene ends were 4 bases for V and 2 bases for J; bases not matched to a gene: 0. The CDR3 contains 15 residues. The CDR3 nucleotides read TGTGCCAGCAGTTGGACTAGCGGGGCCTACAATGAGCAGTTCTTC. As protein: CASSWTSGAYNEQFF.